A single sample gave rise to the 4 T cell receptor beta chains below, sequenced in a study of blood T cell repertoires in COVID-19. Produced via immunoSEQ multiplex PCR; TCRdb's table is partial and in-frame only. The profile shows 110,000 to 150,000 clones, around nine tenths of them singletons. Material for sequencing was peripheral blood. Source of these receptors: a woman aged 55-75 years with acute or convalescent COVID-19.

The J gene is TRBJ2-3, the V gene TRBV7-3; 10 bases are shared with TRBD1. CDR1 is SGHTA and CDR2 is FQGTGA in the germline V gene. This CDR3 has 13 amino acids. V lost 9 bases, J lost 3 bases, and 3 bases stayed unmatched. In DNA form, the CDR3 reads TGTGCCAGTAGGACAGGGGGAACAGATACGCAGTATTTT. It translates to CASRTGGTDTQYF.

The chain combines TRBV9 with TRBJ2-1, with 13 positions matching TRBD2. Germline trimming cut 4 bases from V and 7 bases from J; bases unmatched to any gene: 14. The CDR3 is 18 residues long. Germline V gives CDR1 SGDLS, CDR2 YYNGEE. The CDR3 spells CASSPNALLAGGRNEQFF. As DNA, the CDR3 is TGTGCCAGCAGCCCCAATGCCTTACTAGCGGGGGGGCGAAATGAGCAGTTCTTC.

The chain links TRBV7-3 to TRBJ2-2, with no clear D. CDR1 is SGHTA and CDR2 is FQGTGA in the germline V gene. The CDR3 length is 16 residues. V gave up 1 base and J gave up 0 bases, with 9 bases separating them. The CDR3 region has the DNA TGTGCCAGCAGCTTAAACCCGGGTACGAACACCGGGGAGCTGTTTTTT. Its translation is CASSLNPGTNTGELFF.

The genes are TRBV11-2 and TRBJ1-6; 8 positions agree with TRBD1. V lost 6 bases to trimming and J lost 10 bases; unmatched junction nucleotides: 11. Per the germline V gene, CDR1 is SGHAT and CDR2 is FQNNGV. This CDR3 comprises 15 residues. The CDR3 protein is CASRQRGQELSPLHF. The CDR3 DNA follows: TGTGCCAGCAGGCAAAGGGGACAGGAGCTCTCACCCCTCCACTTT. The variable domain in full, with the rest retrieved from reference TRBV11-2 and TRBJ1-6, is EAGVAQSPRYKIIEKRQSVAFWCNPISGHATLYWYQQILGQGPKLLIQFQNNGVVDDSQLPKDRFSAERLKGVDSTLKIQPAKLEDSAVYLCASRQRGQELSPLHFGNGTRLTVT.